One sample yielded the 28 T cell receptor beta chains listed below, sequenced in a study of shared clonotypes between healthy human individuals. Profiled with immunoSEQ multiplex PCR; TCRdb holds only in-frame clones, not every one. This sample carries about 1 million clones, around 75% of them seen once, and the ten largest clones take around 1.4%. The material sequenced was memory CD4+ T cells sorted from blood. Subset here: CD45RA-negative fraction. These receptors all stem from a man between 18 and 29 years old in good health.

The chain carries TRBV27 and TRBJ1-1; D gene uncertain. Trimming shortened V by 1 base and J by 6 bases, and 9 bases separated the two germline ends. Germline loops: CDR1 MNHEY, CDR2 SMNVEV (reference sequence). The CDR3 length is 13 residues. The CDR3 DNA follows: TGTGCCAGCAGTTTATTGGGGAGCCCTGAAGCTTTCTTT. Residues: CASSLLGSPEAFF.

The J gene is TRBJ1-5, the V gene TRBV7-2; TRBD1 is a possible D gene (6 bases). The germline CDR1 and CDR2 sequences are SGHTA and FQGNSA. The CDR3 has 16 residues. V lost 5 bases and J lost 6, with 20 bases in between. The CDR3 region is CASSPRGGAQGQPQHF. DNA for the CDR3: TGTGCCAGCAGCCCCCGGGGGGGGGCGCAAGGTCAGCCCCAGCATTTT.

The table lists this clone with a count of one. The V gene is TRBV4-3, the J gene TRBJ1-5; D gene unclear. CDR3 length: 15 residues. Germline CDR1 and CDR2: LGHNA and YSLEER. Trimming stripped 1 base from V and 0 bases from J, with 7 bases between. CDR3 residues: CASSQGKYSNQPQHF. DNA for the CDR3: TGCGCCAGCAGCCAAGGGAAATATAGCAATCAGCCCCAGCATTTT.

The genes are TRBV6-6 and TRBJ2-7; no clear D. Trimming stripped 5 bases from V and 6 bases from J, with 11 bases between. Germline CDR1 MNHNY, CDR2 SVGAGI (reference sequence). The CDR3 totals 12 residues. CDR3 DNA sequence: TGTGCCAGCAGTCAGACCAGTACCGAGCAGTACTTC. This codes for CASSQTSTEQYF.

This chain links TRBV19 with TRBJ2-2, with TRBD1 matching 7 bases. The CDR3 sequence is 16 residues long. Germline values: CDR1 LNHDA, CDR2 SQIVND (reference sequence). Unmatched junction bases numbered 9, after V lost 4 bases and J lost 4 bases. The CDR3 reads CASSKMGQLLTGELFF. CDR3 sequence (DNA): TGTGCCAGTAGTAAAATGGGACAGTTACTCACCGGGGAGCTGTTTTTT. The full variable domain, completed using reference TRBV19 and TRBJ2-2, is DGGITQSPKYLFRKEGQNVTLSCEQNLNHDAMYWYRQDPGQGLRLIYYSQIVNDFQKGDIAEGYSVSREKKESFPLTVTSAQKNPTAFYLCASSKMGQLLTGELFFGEGSRLTVL.

The chain recombines TRBV10-3 with TRBJ2-3; 8 nucleotides agree with TRBD2. The V gene's germline CDR1 is ENHRY and CDR2 SYGVKD. The CDR3 contains 13 residues. Germline trimming cut 11 bases from V and 2 bases from J; bases unmatched to any gene: 6. The CDR3 DNA is TGTGCCGTTACTAGCGGCCTCACAGATACGCAGTATTTT. Its translation is CAVTSGLTDTQYF.

V is TRBV29-1 and J is TRBJ2-3, with D uncertain. The CDR3 loop spans 13 amino acids. Trimming took off 5 bases at V and 4 bases at J, with 13 bases between the two ends. Germline V gene data show CDR1 as SQVTM and CDR2 as ANQGSEA. In nucleotides, the CDR3 is TGCAGCGTTACCGGGCCCACGGCAGATACGCAGTATTTT. Its protein is CSVTGPTADTQYF.

The chain uses TRBV7-2 and TRBJ1-6, with 8 bases that match TRBD1. V was pared by 5 bases and J by 0 bases, with 6 bases of the junction left unmatched. The CDR3 sequence is 17 residues long. Germline V CDR1 and CDR2: SGHTA, FQGNSA. In DNA, the CDR3 is TGTGCCAGCAGCGCAAGACAGGGGAGCTCCTATAATTCACCCCTCCACTTT. Protein: CASSARQGSSYNSPLHF. Drawing the rest from reference TRBV7-2 and TRBJ1-6, the complete variable domain is GAGVSQSPSNKVTEKGKDVELRCDPISGHTALYWYRQSLGQGLEFLIYFQGNSAPDKSGLPSDRFSAERTGGSVSTLTIQRTQQEDSAVYLCASSARQGSSYNSPLHFGNGTRLTVT.

This clone has a single count. It may be a read error: a sequence one base away is much more abundant. Other nucleotide sequences in the sample specify the same CDR3. The chain links TRBV7-9 to TRBJ1-1, with D possibly matching TRBD1 (6 bases). CDR1 is SEHNR and CDR2 is FQNEAQ in the germline V gene (reference sequence). The CDR3 totals 13 residues. CDR3 sequence (DNA): TGTGCCAGCAGCTTACAGGGGAACGCTGAAGCTTTCTTT. It yields the protein CASSLQGNAEAFF.

This sequence joins TRBV5-4 and TRBJ1-5; 9 nucleotides agree with TRBD1. The V gene end was trimmed by 0 bases and the J gene end by 7 bases; junction bases not matched to a gene: 5. CDR1 and CDR2 from the germline V gene are SGHNT and YYREEE (reference sequence). The CDR3 is 15 residues long. This CDR3 is CASSLAGTGKQPQHF. For the CDR3, the DNA is TGTGCCAGCAGCTTGGCCGGGACAGGGAAACAGCCCCAGCATTTT. Full variable domain (outside the CDR3, taken from reference TRBV5-4 and TRBJ1-5): ETGVTQSPTHLIKTRGQQVTLRCSSQSGHNTVSWYQQALGQGPQFIFQYYREEENGRGNFPPRFSGLQFPNYSSELNVNALELDDSALYLCASSLAGTGKQPQHFGDGTRLSIL.

As for this clone: Being one base from a much bigger clone, this may be a read error. Other DNA sequences in the same sample also yield this CDR3. The chain's CDR3 is CASSWDRPNTGELFF. The CDR3 nucleotides read TGCGCCAGCAGCTGGGACAGGCCTAACACCGGGGAGCTGTTTTTT. The gene calls are TRBV5-1 and TRBJ2-2, with TRBD1 matching over 8 bases. Losses at the gene ends were 3 bases for V and 2 bases for J; bases not matched to a gene: 3. Germline-derived CDR1 and CDR2 are SGHRS and YFSETQ. This CDR3 contains 15 residues.

V and J are TRBV5-8 and TRBJ1-2; D might be TRBD1 (5 bases). There are 16 residues in the CDR3. Looked up from germline, CDR1 is SGHTS and CDR2 is YDEGEE. V lost 2 bases and J lost 4, with 18 bases in between. The CDR3 DNA is TGTGCCAGCAGCTTATTAGCCCGGGGACCGCTCTATGGCTACACCTTC. This sequence encodes CASSLLARGPLYGYTF.

This chain uses TRBV30 with TRBJ2-7; the D gene is possibly TRBD1 (6 bases). V was pared by 6 bases and J by 2 bases, with 11 bases between. The CDR3 contains 12 residues. Germline values: CDR1 GTSNPN, CDR2 SVGIG (reference sequence). The CDR3 sequence: CACKTGPYEQYF. In DNA form, the CDR3 reads TGTGCCTGCAAGACAGGACCCTACGAGCAGTACTTC.

The chain combines TRBV6-5 with TRBJ1-5; D is undetermined. The CDR3 consists of 15 residues. Trimming took off 0 bases at V and 0 bases at J, with 6 bases between the two ends. Germline CDR1 MNHEY, CDR2 SVGAGI. The CDR3: CASSYSGLSNQPQHF. The CDR3 bases are TGTGCCAGCAGTTACTCGGGCCTTAGCAATCAGCCCCAGCATTTT.

The chain joins TRBV9 to TRBJ1-2; D is possibly TRBD1 (5 bases). Between the trimmed V and J ends, which lost 4 bases and 3 bases, there was a span of 10 bases. Germline-derived CDR1 and CDR2 are SGDLS and YYNGEE. This CDR3 spans 13 amino acids. Here the CDR3 DNA reads TGTGCCAGCAGCCACGACAGTTACTATGGCTACACCTTC. Translating it yields CASSHDSYYGYTF.

This CDR3 is CASSLLDGNGYTF. The DNA for the CDR3 is TGTGCCAGCAGCCTACTCGACGGCAATGGCTACACCTTC. The J gene is TRBJ1-2, the V gene TRBV9; no firm D call. The CDR3 runs to 13 residues. Germline CDR1 reads SGDLS; CDR2 reads YYNGEE. Trimming pared 4 bases from V and 6 bases from J, leaving 13 bases between. Using reference TRBV9 and TRBJ1-2 for the parts outside the CDR3, the full variable domain is DSGVTQTPKHLITATGQRVTLRCSPRSGDLSVYWYQQSLDQGLQFLIQYYNGEERAKGNILERFSAQQFPDLHSELNLSSLELGDSALYFCASSLLDGNGYTFGSGTRLTVV.

This chain uses TRBV19 with TRBJ1-5; the D gene is possibly TRBD1 (5 bases). The V gene lost 6 bases and the J gene lost 3 bases, with 18 bases spanning the gap. The CDR3 runs to 16 residues. Germline CDR1 is LNHDA and CDR2 is SQIVND (reference sequence). CDR3 residues: CASRYRGGAINQPQHF. CDR3 in DNA: TGTGCCAGTAGGTACCGGGGGGGAGCCATCAATCAGCCCCAGCATTTT.

The genes are TRBV19 and TRBJ2-1; 14 bases map to TRBD2. The CDR3 totals 17 residues. The junction had 3 bases not matched to a gene; V was cut back by 2 bases and J by 3 bases. Germline-derived CDR1 and CDR2 are LNHDA and SQIVND (reference sequence). CDR3 in DNA: TGTGCCAGTAGTATATGGGGGACTAGCGGGAGCTACAATGAGCAGTTCTTC. Translated: CASSIWGTSGSYNEQFF.

V and J are TRBV4-1 and TRBJ1-2, with no clear D. In germline, CDR1 is MGHRA, CDR2 YSYEKL. V lost 1 base to trimming and J lost 6 bases, with 12 bases between them. This CDR3 is 14 amino acids long. The CDR3 bases are TGCGCCAGCAGCCAAGGTCAGTTTCGGGATGGCTACACCTTC. This encodes CASSQGQFRDGYTF.

This clone was seen just once. V is TRBV6-6 and J is TRBJ2-4, with 12 bases identical to TRBD2. Germline V lookup: CDR1 MNHNY, CDR2 SVGAGI (reference sequence). The V and J ends lost 2 bases and 7 bases, in that order; junction bases with no gene match: 6. The CDR3 is 16 amino acids. CDR3 amino acids: CASSYRLAGGGNIQYF. CDR3 DNA: TGTGCCAGCAGTTACCGCCTAGCGGGGGGGGGTAACATTCAGTACTTC.

In its sample, this clone was seen a few times. The chain recombines TRBV6-1 with TRBJ1-5; D call uncertain. V dropped 6 bases and J dropped 2 bases, with 8 bases sitting between them. The CDR3 consists of 13 residues. Germline V gene lookup returns CDR1 MNHNS and CDR2 SASEGT. DNA for the CDR3: TGTGCCAGCAGGAAGGGTGGCAATCAGCCCCAGCATTTT. Translating it yields CASRKGGNQPQHF.

V usage is TRBV5-1 and J usage is TRBJ1-2; D unresolved. The CDR3 sequence is 13 residues long. V lost 0 bases and J 8 bases, leaving 11 bases between the germline ends. The germline gives CDR1 SGHRS, CDR2 YFSETQ. This CDR3 reads CASSLGQPSGYTF. The DNA for the CDR3 is TGCGCCAGCAGCTTGGGGCAACCCAGCGGCTACACCTTC.

The chain combines TRBV7-2 with TRBJ1-6; perhaps TRBD1 as D (5 bases). The CDR3 has 13 residues. Germline V gene sequence: CDR1 SGHTA, CDR2 FQGNSA. Trimming stripped 1 base from V and 14 bases from J, with 12 bases between. The CDR3 coding sequence is TGTGCCAGCAGCTTAGAAGCAGGGCCGGCCCTCCACTTT. As protein: CASSLEAGPALHF.

V usage is TRBV14 and J usage is TRBJ2-7, with TRBD1 identical over 8 bases. This CDR3 comprises 14 residues. With V trimmed by 3 bases and J by 5 bases, 6 bases remained unmatched. The germline gives CDR1 SGHDN, CDR2 FVKESK. The DNA of the CDR3 is TGTGCCAGCAGCCACCTGGACAGGGTTAACGAGCAGTACTTC. This translates into CASSHLDRVNEQYF. Variable domain in full (rest from reference TRBV14 and TRBJ2-7): EAGVTQFPSHSVIEKGQTVTLRCDPISGHDNLYWYRRVMGKEIKFLLHFVKESKQDESGMPNNRFLAERTGGTYSTLKVQPAELEDSGVYFCASSHLDRVNEQYFGPGTRLTVT.

At least ten counts were recorded for this clone. This chain joins TRBV19 and TRBJ1-5; D is perhaps TRBD1 (6 bases). CDR3 length equals 15 residues. V was cut by 4 bases and J by 2 bases, with 12 bases left in between. Germline CDR1 LNHDA, CDR2 SQIVND (reference sequence). The CDR3: CASSTDRQGNQPQHF. The CDR3 region has the DNA TGTGCCAGTAGTACGGACAGACAGGGCAATCAGCCCCAGCATTTT. Combining the CDR3 with reference TRBV19 and TRBJ1-5 gives the whole variable domain DGGITQSPKYLFRKEGQNVTLSCEQNLNHDAMYWYRQDPGQGLRLIYYSQIVNDFQKGDIAEGYSVSREKKESFPLTVTSAQKNPTAFYLCASSTDRQGNQPQHFGDGTRLSIL.

This rearrangement joins TRBV30 to TRBJ1-6; D is undetermined. V was cut by 0 bases and J by 7 bases, with 7 bases left in between. The CDR3 has 13 residues. Germline CDR1 GTSNPN, CDR2 SVGIG (reference sequence). CDR3 nucleotides: TGTGCCTGGAGTGTCGACGGGAATTCACCCCTCCACTTT. Translation: CAWSVDGNSPLHF.

This chain joins TRBV5-1 and TRBJ1-2, with D hard to call. This CDR3 contains 10 residues. Germline CDR1 SGHRS, CDR2 YFSETQ. V was pared by 5 bases and J by 4 bases, with 3 bases between. CDR3 nucleotides: TGCGCCAGCAGTAGCTATGGCTACACCTTC. It yields the protein CASSSYGYTF.

This clone turned up a few times. The chain employs TRBV28 and TRBJ2-6; no clear D. In germline, CDR1 is MDHEN, CDR2 SYDVKM. V was trimmed by 3 bases and J by 4 bases, leaving 4 bases between them. The CDR3 is 13 residues long. CDR3 protein: CASSLRGANVLTF. CDR3 coding DNA: TGTGCCAGCAGTTTGAGGGGGGCCAACGTCCTGACTTTC.